This T cell receptor (beta chain) is from a study of T cell responses to AZD1222 COVID-19 vaccine. Looking at the study overall: Analysis merged second doses at about 4 or about 12 weeks.

Points from the study as a whole: Once two AZD1222 doses were given, Spike-specific TCR breadth and depth went up.

To note about this clone: Its antigen is undetermined.

Assay: immunoSEQ multiplex PCR; the TCRdb copy retains only in-frame clones and omits some. The profile shows 68,000 or so clones, around nine tenths of them singletons. Trimming took off 7 bases at V and 7 bases at J, with 17 bases between the two ends. The CDR3 covers 14 residues. CDR1 and CDR2 from the germline V gene are MRHNA and SNTAGT. The material was peripheral blood, obtained on day 0 of AZD1222 vaccination. This chain links TRBV6-4 with TRBJ1-5; unclear D gene. This TCR was recovered from an adult in good health. The CDR3: CASNKGSGHQPQHF. Written as DNA, the CDR3 is TGTGCCAGCAACAAGGGCAGCGGGCACCAGCCCCAGCATTTT.